This T cell receptor beta chain was identified in a study of cytomegalovirus exposure and HLA in healthy donors (dated by TCRdb to about 2017). Regarding the study in general: According to an earlier analysis of around 600 of the donors, about 180 million T cells yielded roughly 110 million unique TCR beta sequences and 250 to 350 Gb of sequence data. An early release covering more than 500 HLA-typed donors comprised about 320 gigabases of sequencing data and tens of millions of unique TCR sequences. Of the roughly 400 genotyped donors, over 70% fell in the genetic ancestry cluster associated with self-reported Caucasian donors. The study aimed to test whether cataloging public T cell receptors could reveal signatures of past pathogen exposure. The T cell repertoires of roughly 660 subjects were profiled by immunosequencing and related to cytomegalovirus serostatus. A separate validation cohort of 100 to 150 different subjects was used in addition to the roughly 620-subject first cohort. To predict cytomegalovirus infection status, the study brought together high-throughput TCR immunosequencing, statistical association of individual TCRs with disease status, and machine learning. A later analysis re-examined previously published TCR beta repertoires from more than 650 donors and added high-resolution HLA genotyping to investigate patterns of TCR occurrence. In the later analysis, no new phenotypic data were used to find candidate immune exposures; instead, reliance was placed on TCR beta sequences and their occurrence across donors. An earlier analysis of 500 to 750 of the donors applied high-throughput TCR beta sequencing to assess whether each TCR beta V gene segment acted as functional or pseudogenic. Donor age, sex, ethnicity and CMV serostatus were compiled together with the repertoire data. A later genetic analysis took genome-wide SNP genotypes for about 55% of the 666 donors and used that subset as a discovery cohort. Every discovery cohort repertoire had been produced on one sequencing platform. HLA typing covered class I and class II loci at four-digit resolution. The number of typed donors differed by locus: about 620-640 for A, B, C, DRB1 and DQB1; approximately 540 for DQA1; 606 for DPA1; and 400 to 480 for DPB1. Because of strong linkage in the cohort, roughly 5 DR-DQ haplotypes were treated as single units for association and clustering. On average, around 200,000 unique TCR beta nucleotide sequences were sequenced per donor among 398 genotyped donors of the cohort, with roughly 18% of those sequences being non-productive.

Library preparation used the immunoSEQ multiplex PCR assay. For the multiplex PCR, a mixture combining 60 forward primers for TCR Vbeta segments and 13 reverse primers for TCR Jbeta segments was used. Amplification of the CDR3 region of rearranged TCR beta genes was performed with a multiplex PCR assay on genomic DNA. The amplified TCR beta libraries were sequenced on the Illumina HiSeq System as 87-base-pair reads. Per the source publication's procedure: A later analysis counted about 82 million unique TCR beta chains across the 640 or so repertoires, and 10 million to 11 million of these chains were shared by at least two donors. A nearest-neighbor algorithm error-corrected the raw reads and collapsed the reads into unique sequences, merging closely related sequences to remove PCR and sequencing errors. V, D and J gene segments were assigned by aligning CDR3 sequences to IMGT reference sequences. For a sequence to be retained, at least a six-nucleotide match to both a V gene segment and a J gene segment was required. Rearrangements were classified as productive when the CDR3 lacked stop codons and remained in frame with V and J, and all other rearrangements were classified as non-productive. CDR3 was defined according to IMGT convention as the region running from the second conserved V-encoded cysteine to the conserved J-encoded phenylalanine. Sequences without an unambiguous match to a single V gene segment were excluded from the earlier analysis of about 600 of the donors. An earlier analysis of 587 of the donors classified V segments as functional when productive rearrangements were above 56.7% and as segregating when the standard deviation between donors was above 5%. A statistical classification framework was developed to diagnose cytomegalovirus status using the catalog of TCR beta chain sequences. In a later analysis, V and J genes were assigned by comparing TCR nucleotide sequences against IMGT/GENE-DB human TR gene sequences. A later analysis assigned CDR3 sequences and most-parsimonious VDJ recombination scenarios with the TCRdist pipeline. A later analysis defined each TCR beta chain by its CDR3 amino acid sequence plus V-gene family, and excluded reads lacking a unique V-gene family. A later analysis removed several hundred highly shared, low-generation-probability nucleotide sequences to deal with suspected cross-contamination and a sequencing artifact. A later analysis calculated a clonal expansion index for each public chain from normalized within-repertoire ranks of inferred template counts. In a later analysis, generation probabilities were computed with a VDJ recombination model fitted to out-of-frame rearrangements, and the resulting probabilities were checked against IGoR. Hypergeometric tests were used in a later analysis to score TCR-TCR, TCR-HLA and TCR-CMV co-occurrence, with a repertoire-size bias correction applied to the TCR pairs. False discovery rates were estimated in a later analysis by permuting HLA or CMV assignments 20 times. In a later analysis, co-occurring TCRs were grouped with DBSCAN, and TCRdist sequence similarity was added when clustering was performed within HLA-allele-positive subsets. Co-occurrence clustering excluded repertoires with fewer than 30,000 or more than 120,000 public chains, plus five with anomalous nucleotide sharing. Imported from immuneACCESS, the table was reduced by TCRdb to in-frame sequences with V and J called. These copies leave out some clones; in studies compared against another copy, an unresolved V gene accounts for under half, and the cause of the remainder is not known. From that table come the V and J calls and clone size; the DNA was used to work out D and trimming. Across this sample there are approximately 90,000 clones, with about 80% seen only once. Just over 1.4% of the sample is held by the ten biggest clonotypes.

A word on this clone: Its antigen remains unidentified. Qualities for individual bases were not recorded, and no much larger clone is one base off.

Study-level results and caveats: Specific HLA alleles were associated with over 15,000 TCR beta sequences at a false discovery rate of 0.05 in a later analysis. Sequencing depth was assumed to be roughly uniform across donors in the presence/absence analyses, though that assumption may not hold. The classifier was reported to diagnose cytomegalovirus status with high specificity and sensitivity in both the original and validation cohorts. CMV serostatus was the only immune exposure information available for the cohort. Because counts were too low, seventeen rarely observed V segments, including chromosome 9 orphons, were excluded from the earlier analysis of 587 of the donors. A later genetic analysis associated a missense DCLRE1C variant with V-gene and J-gene trimming of TCR beta chains, and an independent cohort replicated the association. In vitro tests confirmed that a few of the cytomegalovirus-associated TCR beta chains recognize cytomegalovirus antigens. According to the authors, the approach could potentially be generalized to other disease states and immunological phenotypes. While some public TCRs were present in many individuals, most TCR sequences turned up only very rarely across donors. A later analysis found that most CMV-associated TCR beta chains appeared HLA-restricted, with HLA associations seemingly driven largely by CMV exposure. In a later analysis, TCR association rates were found to vary across HLA loci, with the most associated TCRs seen for DRB1 alleles and the fewest for HLA-C alleles. Because HLA typing was missing for some donors at each locus, association tests included only the typed subset. Several of the top co-occurrence clusters appeared to be linked to parvovirus B19, influenza, CMV and Epstein-Barr virus, according to a later analysis. A group of highly shared sequence variants was considered likely to be a technical artifact of the sequencing pipeline. A later analysis found that HLA-associated TCR beta chains were more clonally expanded and had lower generation probabilities than equally common non-associated chains. Correlated functional status among segregating V segments might reflect linkage disequilibrium, but an unknown experimental factor could not be ruled out. When HLA alleles, especially DR and DQ, strongly co-occurred, TCR associations were difficult to assign to individual alleles. Only TCR beta chains were sequenced in this cohort, and the absence of alpha or paired-chain data limited detectable features. In the study, about 150 TCR beta chains were listed as associated with cytomegalovirus. A further reported finding was that TCR beta sequences accurately predicted the HLA-A and HLA-B alleles for most subjects in the first cohort. A later genetic analysis reported fewer N-insertions in productive TCRs among donors in an Asian-associated ancestry cluster than the approximately 700-donor mean. In an earlier analysis of 500 to 650 of the donors, most TCR beta V segments appeared in productive rearrangements about 87% or about 30% of the time, broadly matching IMGT annotations.

In total, 630 or so healthy bone marrow donors made up the cohort. At the time of sampling, every cohort member was nominally healthy, though immune exposures that went unrecorded were likely present. The donor tested CMV seronegative, placing the donor among the approximately 360 seronegative members of the cohort. A peripheral blood sample was collected from each donor, and TCR beta sequencing was performed on peripheral blood mononuclear cells. Genomic DNA was extracted from the blood cell samples with the Qiagen DNeasy Blood Extraction Kit. This TCR came from a male donor in good health and CMV-seronegative. The specimen sequenced was PBMCs.

The DNA sequence is as follows: TGTGCCAGCAGTTTTGACAGATACGAGCAGTACTTC. Translated, this gives CASSFDRYEQYF. Recombination linked TRBV28 to TRBJ2-7, with a weak D call of TRBD1 (5 bases match). Per the germline V gene, MDHEN is the CDR1 and SYDVKM is the CDR2. The trim is 3 bases for V and 4 bases for J, with a gap of 7 bases between the germline ends. The CDR3 covers 12 residues, taking in both the cysteine and the phenylalanine. The entry retains the CDR3 DNA only, 36 bases that are in frame from base 1.